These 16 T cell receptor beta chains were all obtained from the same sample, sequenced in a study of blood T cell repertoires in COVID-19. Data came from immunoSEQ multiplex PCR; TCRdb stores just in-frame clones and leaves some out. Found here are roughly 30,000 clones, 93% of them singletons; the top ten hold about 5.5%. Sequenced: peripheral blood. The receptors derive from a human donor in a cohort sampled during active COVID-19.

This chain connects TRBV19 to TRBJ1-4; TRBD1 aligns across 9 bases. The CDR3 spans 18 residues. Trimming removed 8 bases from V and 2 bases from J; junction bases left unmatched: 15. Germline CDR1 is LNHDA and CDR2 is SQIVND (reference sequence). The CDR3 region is CASYTGTGSGRTNEKLFF. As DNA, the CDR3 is TGTGCCAGTTATACCGGGACAGGGTCGGGGCGCACTAATGAAAAACTGTTTTTT.

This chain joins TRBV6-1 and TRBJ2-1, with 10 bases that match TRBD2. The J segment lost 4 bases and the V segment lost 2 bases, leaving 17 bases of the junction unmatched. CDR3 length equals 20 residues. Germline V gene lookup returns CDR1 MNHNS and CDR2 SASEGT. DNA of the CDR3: TGTGCCAGCAGTGAAAGGGGTACGGAGAGGCTAGCGGGGGTTTACAATGAGCAGTTCTTC. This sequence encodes CASSERGTERLAGVYNEQFF.

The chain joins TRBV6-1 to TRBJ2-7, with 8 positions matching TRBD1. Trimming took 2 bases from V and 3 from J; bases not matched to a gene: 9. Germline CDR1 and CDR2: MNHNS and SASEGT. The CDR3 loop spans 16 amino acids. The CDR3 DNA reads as TGTGCCAGCAGTGAAAGGCGGTTAGGACAGGGCTACGAGCAGTACTTC. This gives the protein CASSERRLGQGYEQYF.

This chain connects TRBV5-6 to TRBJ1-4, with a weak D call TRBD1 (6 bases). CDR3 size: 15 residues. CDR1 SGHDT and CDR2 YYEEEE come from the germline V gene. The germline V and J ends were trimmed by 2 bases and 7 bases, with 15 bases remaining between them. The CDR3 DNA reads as TGTGCCAGCAGCTTTCTCTCAGGGGTTGGTGAAAAACTGTTTTTT. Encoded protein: CASSFLSGVGEKLFF.

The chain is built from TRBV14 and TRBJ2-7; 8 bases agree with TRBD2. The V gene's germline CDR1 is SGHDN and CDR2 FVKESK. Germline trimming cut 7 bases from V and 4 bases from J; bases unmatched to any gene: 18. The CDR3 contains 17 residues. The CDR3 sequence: CASTPRAAGVERYEQYF. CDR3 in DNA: TGTGCCAGCACCCCAAGGGCAGCGGGAGTGGAAAGGTACGAGCAGTACTTC.

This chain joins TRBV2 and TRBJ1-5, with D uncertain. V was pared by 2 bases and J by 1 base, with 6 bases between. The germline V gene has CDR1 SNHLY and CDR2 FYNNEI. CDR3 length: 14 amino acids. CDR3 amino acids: CASSEYASNQPQHF. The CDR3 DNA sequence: TGTGCCAGCAGTGAATATGCGAGCAATCAGCCCCAGCATTTT.

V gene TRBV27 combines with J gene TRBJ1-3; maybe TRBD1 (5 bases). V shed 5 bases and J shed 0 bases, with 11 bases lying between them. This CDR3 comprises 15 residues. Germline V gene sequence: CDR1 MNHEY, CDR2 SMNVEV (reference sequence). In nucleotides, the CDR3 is TGTGCCAGCAGTCGGGGGGGAAGCTCTGGAAACACCATATATTTT. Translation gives CASSRGGSSGNTIYF.

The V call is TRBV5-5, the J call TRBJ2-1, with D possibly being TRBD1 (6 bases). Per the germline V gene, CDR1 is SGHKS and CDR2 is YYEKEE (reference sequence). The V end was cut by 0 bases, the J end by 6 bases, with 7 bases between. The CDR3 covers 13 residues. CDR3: CASSLGDINEQFF. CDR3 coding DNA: TGTGCCAGCAGCTTGGGGGACATCAATGAGCAGTTCTTC.

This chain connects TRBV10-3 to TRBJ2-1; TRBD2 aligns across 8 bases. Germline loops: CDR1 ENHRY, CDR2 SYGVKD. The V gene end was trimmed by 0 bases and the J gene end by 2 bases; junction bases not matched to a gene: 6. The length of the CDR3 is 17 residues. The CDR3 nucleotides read TGTGCCATCAGTGAGTCGCCGGGGCGGGGGGCCTACAATGAGCAGTTCTTC. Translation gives CAISESPGRGAYNEQFF.

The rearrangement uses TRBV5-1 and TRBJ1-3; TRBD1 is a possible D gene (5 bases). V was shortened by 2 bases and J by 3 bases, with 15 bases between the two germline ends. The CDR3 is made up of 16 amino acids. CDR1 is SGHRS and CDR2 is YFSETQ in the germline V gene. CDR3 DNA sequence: TGCGCCAGCAGCTTAGGGACGGGGGGTGTTGGAAACACCATATATTTT. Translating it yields CASSLGTGGVGNTIYF.

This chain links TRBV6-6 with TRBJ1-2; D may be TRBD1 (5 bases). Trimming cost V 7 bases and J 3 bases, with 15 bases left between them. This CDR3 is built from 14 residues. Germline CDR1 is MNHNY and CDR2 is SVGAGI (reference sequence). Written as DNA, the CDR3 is TGTGCCAGCAAGTCTCAGGGATTGGACTATGGCTACACCTTC. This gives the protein CASKSQGLDYGYTF.

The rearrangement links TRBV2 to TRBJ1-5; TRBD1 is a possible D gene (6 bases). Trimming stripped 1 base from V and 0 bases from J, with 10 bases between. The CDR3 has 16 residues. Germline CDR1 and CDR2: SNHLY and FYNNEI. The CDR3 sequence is CASSEETGYSNQPQHF. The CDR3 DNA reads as TGTGCCAGCAGTGAAGAGACAGGTTATAGCAATCAGCCCCAGCATTTT.

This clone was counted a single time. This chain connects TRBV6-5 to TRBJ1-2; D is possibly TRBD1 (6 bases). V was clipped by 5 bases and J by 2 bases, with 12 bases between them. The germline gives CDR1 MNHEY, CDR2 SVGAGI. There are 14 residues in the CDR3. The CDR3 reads CASSPRGDNYGYTF. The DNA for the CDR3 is TGTGCCAGCAGTCCCAGGGGCGACAACTATGGCTACACCTTC.

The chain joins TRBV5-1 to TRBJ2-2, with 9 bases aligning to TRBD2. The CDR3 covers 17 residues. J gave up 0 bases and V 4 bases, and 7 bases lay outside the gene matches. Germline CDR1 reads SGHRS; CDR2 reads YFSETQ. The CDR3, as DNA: TGCGCCAGCAGCCCCGGCGGGGGGGACGCGAACACCGGGGAGCTGTTTTTT. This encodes CASSPGGGDANTGELFF.

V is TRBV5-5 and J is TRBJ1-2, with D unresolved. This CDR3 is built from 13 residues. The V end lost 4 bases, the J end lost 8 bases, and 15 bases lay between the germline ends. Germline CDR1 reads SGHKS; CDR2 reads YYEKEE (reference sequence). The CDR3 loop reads CASSLEGAGGYTF. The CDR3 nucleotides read TGTGCCAGCAGCCTGGAGGGAGCGGGGGGCTACACCTTC.

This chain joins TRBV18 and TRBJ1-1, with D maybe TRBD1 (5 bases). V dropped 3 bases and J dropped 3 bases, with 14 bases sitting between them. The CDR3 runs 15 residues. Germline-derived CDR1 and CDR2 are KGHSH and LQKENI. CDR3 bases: TGTGCCAGCTCACCCGCTACCTCAGGGTACACTGAAGCTTTCTTT. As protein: CASSPATSGYTEAFF. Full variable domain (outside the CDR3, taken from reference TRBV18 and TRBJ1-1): NAGVMQNPRHLVRRRGQEARLRCSPMKGHSHVYWYRQLPEEGLKFMVYLQKENIIDESGMPKERFSAEFPKEGPSILRIQQVVRGDSAAYFCASSPATSGYTEAFFGQGTRLTVV.